One and the same sample provided the 22 T cell receptor beta chains below, sequenced in a study of molecular identifiers for immune sequencing clone quantification. TCRdb itself ran the PCR reads through MiXCR, one entry per CDR3 protein. The sample shows about 60,000 distinct CDR3 sequences, around 19% of them seen only once. Sequenced: naive CD8+ T cells from blood, with Jurkat cell RNA spiked in. Subset in this sample: FACS-sorted CD8+CD4-CCR7+CD45RA+ naive T cells. These receptors were collected from a human donor in good health. Some libraries in this study had Jurkat cell RNA spiked in.

This clonotype appeared many times. Here the CDR3 DNA reads TGTGCCAGCAGCTCAGGCGGCGTTGAGCAGTACTTC. It yields the protein CASSSGGVEQYF. The chain employs TRBV11-2 and TRBJ2-7, with no clear D. This CDR3 contains 12 residues. The V end lost 4 bases, the J end lost 7 bases, and 11 bases lay between the germline ends. Germline loops: CDR1 SGHAT, CDR2 FQNNGV.

This rearrangement joins TRBV12-3 or TRBV12-4 to TRBJ1-1; 9 bases line up with TRBD1. CDR3 size: 16 residues. V was pared by 5 bases and J by 3 bases, with 10 bases of the junction left unmatched. CDR3 loop: CASSHAGTGIHTEAFF. The CDR3 DNA follows: TGTGCCAGCAGTCACGCCGGGACAGGGATTCACACTGAAGCTTTCTTT.

Turning to this clonotype: This sequence may be a read error, since a much larger clone differs from it by one base. The V and J genes are TRBV11-2 and TRBJ2-3, with D perhaps matching TRBD2 (5 bases). This CDR3 has 16 residues. The V gene's germline CDR1 is SGHAT and CDR2 FQNNGV. The V end lost 2 bases, the J end lost 1 base, and 13 bases lay between the germline ends. Written as DNA, the CDR3 is TGTGCCAGCAGCTTACATGGGAGATCGGGCACAGATACGCAGTATTTT. Protein sequence: CASSLHGRSGTDTQYF.

In the case of this clonotype: Being one base from a much bigger clone, this may be a read error. Here the CDR3 omits its conserved ending phenylalanine or tryptophan, so a read error is the likely source. This chain links TRBV5-6 with TRBJ2-3; D unclear. V dropped 2 bases and J dropped 2 bases, with 12 bases sitting between them. This CDR3 spans 15 amino acids. In germline, CDR1 is SGHDT, CDR2 YYEEEE. DNA of the CDR3: TGTGCCAGCAGCTTAGGGCTCCCAAACACAGATACGCAGTATTCT. This translates into CASSLGLPNTDTQYS.

This clonotype was seen repeatedly, ten times or more. The chain links TRBV18 to TRBJ2-4; no definite D call. Trimming removed 1 base at V and 2 bases at J, with 12 bases between. The CDR3 contains 16 residues. Germline CDR1 KGHSH, CDR2 LQKENI. The DNA for the CDR3 is TGTGCCAGCTCACCACAGGGCGTTGTACCCAAAAACATTCAGTACTTC. This translates into CASSPQGVVPKNIQYF.

A word on this clonotype: A much larger clone is a single base away; this may be a read error. The gene calls are TRBV29-1 and TRBJ1-2; D remains unclear. The V gene lost 0 bases and the J gene lost 3 bases, with 11 bases spanning the gap. Germline V gene sequence: CDR1 SQVTM, CDR2 ANQGSEA. This CDR3 is 14 amino acids long. The CDR3 nucleotides are TGCAGCGTTGAAGATCGGTCGACCGACTATGGCTACACCTTC. It encodes CSVEDRSTDYGYTF.

This clonotype came up many times. The junction and the germline gene differ at one end; a read error may be behind it. The J gene is TRBJ2-7, the V gene TRBV20-1, with 7 bases lining up with TRBD2. This CDR3 comprises 12 residues. Germline V gene sequence: CDR1 DFQATT, CDR2 SNEGSKA (reference sequence). The CDR3 loop reads CSARDVRESRFF. The CDR3 DNA reads TGCAGTGCTAGAGACGTGCGGGAGAGCCGCTTTTTC.

This clonotype showed up many times. V and J are TRBV5-5 and TRBJ2-6; TRBD1 aligns across 10 bases. J lost 0 bases, V lost 0 bases, and 6 bases had no gene match. The germline V gene encodes CDR1 SGHKS and CDR2 YYEKEE (reference sequence). The CDR3 extends over 19 amino acids. CDR3 sequence (DNA): TGTGCCAGCAGCTTGGTCGGGACAGGGGTGTCCTCTGGGGCCAACGTCCTGACTTTC. Protein product: CASSLVGTGVSSGANVLTF.

This clonotype was detected many times. The chain has TRBV4-1 and TRBJ2-2, with 9 nucleotides matching TRBD1. The CDR3 consists of 19 residues. The V segment lost 0 bases and the J segment 0 bases; nucleotides outside the gene matches: 8. Germline V gene sequence: CDR1 MGHRA, CDR2 YSYEKL. CDR3 in DNA: TGCGCCAGCAGCCAAGAGGGACAGGGTATTTTCGCGAACACCGGGGAGCTGTTTTTT. Its translation: CASSQEGQGIFANTGELFF.

This clonotype was seen many times. The DNA of the CDR3 is TGTGCCAGCAGAATGCGGGAGAGTAACGAGCAGTACTTC. Protein product: CASRMRESNEQYF. V usage is TRBV27 and J usage is TRBJ2-7; 7 nucleotides line up with TRBD2. V dropped 6 bases and J dropped 5; count of bases not matched to a gene: 7. The germline CDR1 and CDR2 sequences are MNHEY and SMNVEV (reference sequence). This CDR3 has 13 residues.

Comment on this clonotype: Because the CDR3 is missing its conserved closing phenylalanine or tryptophan, this is likely a read error. This chain connects TRBV5-1 to TRBJ2-3; TRBD2 aligns across 7 bases. Germline V gene lookup returns CDR1 SGHRS and CDR2 YFSETQ. CDR3 length equals 17 residues. Losses at the gene ends were 6 bases for V and 6 bases for J; bases not matched to a gene: 19. CDR3 coding DNA: TGCGCCAGCAACGGGGGGTCTTTTCACAGAATCACTGATACGCAGTATTCT. It is translated as CASNGGSFHRITDTQYS.

The rearrangement links TRBV9 to TRBJ2-1; no definite D call. V was shortened by 0 bases and J by 8 bases, with 6 bases between the two germline ends. In germline, CDR1 is SGDLS, CDR2 YYNGEE. This CDR3 comprises 12 residues. CDR3 sequence (DNA): TGTGCCAGCAGCGTAGTAAGTGATGAGCAGTTCTTC. Its translation is CASSVVSDEQFF.

The chain couples TRBV7-9 to TRBJ2-6, with D hard to call. Between the trimmed V and J ends, which lost 0 bases and 1 base, there was a span of 7 bases. The CDR3 length is 16 residues. Per germline, CDR1 SEHNR and CDR2 FQNEAQ (reference sequence). CDR3 loop: CASSLAVGSGANVLTF. The CDR3 region has the DNA TGTGCCAGCAGCTTAGCAGTAGGATCTGGGGCCAACGTCCTGACTTTC.

This clonotype was recorded once. A much larger clonotype is one base distant, so this may be a read error. The V call is TRBV27, the J call TRBJ2-7; no clear D. The CDR3 has 14 residues. V lost 4 bases, J lost 5 bases, and 15 bases lay in between. Germline V CDR1 and CDR2: MNHEY, SMNVEV (reference sequence). This CDR3 is CASSSHPITHEQYF. CDR3 nucleotides: TGTGCCAGCAGTTCCCACCCGATTACCCACGAGCAGTACTTC.

This clonotype was seen at least ten times. V usage is TRBV20-1 and J usage is TRBJ2-1; D might be TRBD2 (5 bases). Between the trimmed V and J ends, which lost 3 bases and 8 bases, there was a span of 8 bases. This CDR3 region has 11 residues. The V gene's germline CDR1 is DFQATT and CDR2 SNEGSKA (reference sequence). CDR3 loop: CSASIGDEQFF. The CDR3 coding sequence is TGCAGTGCTAGTATCGGGGATGAGCAGTTCTTC.

This clonotype was counted at least ten times. CDR3 in amino acids: CASSMTNYNEQFF. In nucleotides, the CDR3 is TGTGCCAGTAGTATGACAAACTACAATGAGCAGTTCTTC. The rearrangement links TRBV19 to TRBJ2-1; no firm D call. This CDR3 region has 13 residues. Trimming removed 3 bases at V and 3 bases at J, with 6 bases between. Looked up from germline, CDR1 is LNHDA and CDR2 is SQIVND (reference sequence).

V gene TRBV7-9 combines with J gene TRBJ2-1, with D perhaps matching TRBD2 (5 bases). Germline values: CDR1 SEHNR, CDR2 FQNEAQ (reference sequence). The CDR3 sequence is 13 residues long. Trimming took off 5 bases at V and 3 bases at J, with 8 bases between the two ends. CDR3 DNA sequence: TGTGCCAGCAGCGGGAGATACTACAATGAGCAGTTCTTC. Translation gives CASSGRYYNEQFF.

This clonotype has a count of ten or more. V is TRBV20-1 and J is TRBJ2-2; D not resolved. V was clipped by 6 bases and J by 1 base, with 12 bases between them. Germline assignment: CDR1 DFQATT and CDR2 SNEGSKA (reference sequence). This CDR3 comprises 14 residues. The CDR3 region has the DNA TGCAGTGCCCCAGAACCCGTGAACACCGGGGAGCTGTTTTTT. The encoded protein is CSAPEPVNTGELFF.

In its sample, this clonotype was seen many times. This chain's CDR3 is CASSEAYRGSYEQYF. For the CDR3, the DNA is TGTGCCAGCAGTGAAGCCTATCGCGGCTCCTACGAGCAGTACTTC. The rearrangement uses TRBV6-1 and TRBJ2-7; no firm D call. This CDR3 spans 15 amino acids. Trimming left V 0 bases short and J 0 bases short, with 9 bases between. Germline CDR1 and CDR2: MNHNS and SASEGT.

The chain recombines TRBV2 with TRBJ2-2; TRBD2 agrees at 11 bases. Trimming removed 5 bases from V and 4 bases from J; junction bases left unmatched: 9. The CDR3 length is 17 residues. Germline CDR1 is SNHLY and CDR2 is FYNNEI. The CDR3 region has the DNA TGTGCCAGCAGTCTTAGACTAGCGGGATCGGGCACCGGGGAGCTGTTTTTT. Amino acids: CASSLRLAGSGTGELFF.

This clonotype was counted between two and nine times. The rearrangement uses TRBV7-8 and TRBJ1-1; D unclear. Germline V gene sequence: CDR1 SGHVS, CDR2 FQNEAQ. The CDR3 sequence is 14 residues long. The V and J ends lost 1 base and 0 bases respectively, with 6 bases between them. CDR3 in amino acids: CASSLGAMNTEAFF. The CDR3 region has the DNA TGTGCCAGCAGCTTAGGGGCCATGAACACTGAAGCTTTCTTT.

This clonotype was observed at least ten times. The V and J genes are TRBV4-1 and TRBJ2-7; no reliable D call. With 3 bases removed from V and 6 bases from J, the gap between germline ends came to 18 bases. CDR1 and CDR2 from the germline V gene are MGHRA and YSYEKL. The CDR3 covers 15 residues. In DNA, the CDR3 is TGCGCCAGCAGCCAGTCCACCGGGCCCCAGGTCGAGCAGTACTTC. Its protein product is CASSQSTGPQVEQYF.